Below, 4 T cell receptor beta chains from the same sample are listed, as sequenced in a study of early T cells in non-severe SARS-CoV-2 infection. TCRdb re-called the 5' RACE reads through MiXCR, storing one row per CDR3 protein. The sample holds about 83,000 distinct CDR3 sequences; about an eighth are singletons and the top ten take around 3.3%. Sequenced input: whole blood. Receptors were obtained from an adult who was a healthcare worker with PCR-confirmed SARS-CoV-2 infection or an uninfected control (not recorded which).

The V and J genes are TRBV28 and TRBJ1-5; 11 nucleotides align to TRBD1. Looked up from germline, CDR1 is MDHEN and CDR2 is SYDVKM. With 8 bases clipped from V and 6 bases from J, the junction kept 6 bases outside the gene matches. This CDR3 is 14 amino acids long. CDR3: CASLLGQGGQPQHF. Here the CDR3 DNA reads TGTGCCAGCCTCCTGGGACAGGGGGGTCAGCCCCAGCATTTT.

This clonotype was found many times. The rearrangement uses TRBV29-1 and TRBJ1-5; 7 bases match TRBD1. V was clipped by 4 bases and J by 5 bases; unmatched bases: 5. In germline, CDR1 is SQVTM, CDR2 ANQGSEA. The CDR3 totals 13 residues. The CDR3 is CSVVGQVDQPQHF. CDR3 nucleotide sequence: TGCAGCGTTGTTGGACAGGTAGATCAGCCCCAGCATTTT.

In this sample, this clonotype turned up many times. The chain combines TRBV29-1 with TRBJ1-2; no clear D. V was trimmed by 7 bases and J by 3 bases, leaving 15 bases between them. CDR1 SQVTM and CDR2 ANQGSEA come from the germline V gene. The CDR3 is 13 residues long. For the CDR3, the DNA is TGCAGCGCCCACATCCCACCTGACTATGGCTACACCTTC. Protein: CSAHIPPDYGYTF.

This clonotype appeared a single time. J is TRBJ2-7 and V is TRBV11-1; D is possibly TRBD1 (5 bases). Germline V lookup: CDR1 SGHAT, CDR2 FQDESV (reference sequence). Trimming stripped 10 bases from V and 0 bases from J, with 10 bases between. CDR3 length: 12 amino acids. The CDR3 sequence: CATTDTSYEQYF. CDR3 nucleotides: TGTGCCACCACGGACACCTCCTACGAGCAGTACTTC.